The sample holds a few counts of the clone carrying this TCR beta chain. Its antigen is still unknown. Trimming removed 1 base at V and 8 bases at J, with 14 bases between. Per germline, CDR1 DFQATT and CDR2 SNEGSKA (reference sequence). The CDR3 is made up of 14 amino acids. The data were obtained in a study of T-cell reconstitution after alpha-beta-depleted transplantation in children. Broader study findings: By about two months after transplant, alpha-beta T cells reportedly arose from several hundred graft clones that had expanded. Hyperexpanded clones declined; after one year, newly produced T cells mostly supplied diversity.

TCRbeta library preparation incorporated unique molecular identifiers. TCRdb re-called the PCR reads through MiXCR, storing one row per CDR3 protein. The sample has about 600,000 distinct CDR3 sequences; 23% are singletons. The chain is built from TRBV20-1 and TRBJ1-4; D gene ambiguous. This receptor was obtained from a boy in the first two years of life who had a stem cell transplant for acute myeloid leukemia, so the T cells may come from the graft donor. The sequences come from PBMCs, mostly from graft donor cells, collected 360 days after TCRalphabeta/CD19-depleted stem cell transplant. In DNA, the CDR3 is TGCAGTGCTAGAGTGTCCAGAGGCGAAGAAAAACTGTTTTTT. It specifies CSARVSRGEEKLFF.